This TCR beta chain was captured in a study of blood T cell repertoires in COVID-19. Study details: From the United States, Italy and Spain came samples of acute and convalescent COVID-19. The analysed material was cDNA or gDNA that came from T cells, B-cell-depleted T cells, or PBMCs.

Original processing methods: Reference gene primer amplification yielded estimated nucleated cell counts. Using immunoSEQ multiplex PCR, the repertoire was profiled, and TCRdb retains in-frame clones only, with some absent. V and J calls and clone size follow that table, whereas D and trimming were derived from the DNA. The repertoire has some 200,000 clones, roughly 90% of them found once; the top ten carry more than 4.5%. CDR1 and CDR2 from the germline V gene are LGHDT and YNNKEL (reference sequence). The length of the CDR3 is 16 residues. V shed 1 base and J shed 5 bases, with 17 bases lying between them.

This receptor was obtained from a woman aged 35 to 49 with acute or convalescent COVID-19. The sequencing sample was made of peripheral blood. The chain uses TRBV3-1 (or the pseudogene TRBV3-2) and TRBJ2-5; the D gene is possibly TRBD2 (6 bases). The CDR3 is CASSQAPREFGETQYF. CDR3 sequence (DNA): TGTGCCAGCAGCCAAGCTCCCCGGGAGTTTGGGGAGACCCAGTACTTC.